This T cell receptor beta chain was documented in a study of T cell responses to AZD1222 COVID-19 vaccine. General study results and limits: No repertoire was sampled before or during the peak T cell response, only after it.

Germline values: CDR1 MNHEY, CDR2 SVGAGI. Trimming took 2 bases from V and 2 from J, leaving 7 bases between them. The CDR3 is made up of 13 amino acids. Regarding this clone: Antigen: not known.

TCRdb's copy holds only in-frame clones and misses some; the assay was immunoSEQ multiplex PCR. The table has fewer than 85,000 clones, around 86% seen once; the top ten hold 15% to 20%. This clonotype originated in an adult who received the AZD1222 COVID-19 vaccine. The sample in question was peripheral blood, obtained 28 days after the second AZD1222 dose. The genes are TRBV6-5 and TRBJ2-7; D is unclear. The DNA for the CDR3 is TGTGCCAGCAGTTACGGGCCCACCTACGAGCAGTACTTC. Encoded protein: CASSYGPTYEQYF.